These 15 T cell receptor beta chains share one sample of origin, sequenced in a study of blood T cell repertoires in COVID-19. TCRdb's table, derived via immunoSEQ multiplex PCR, lists solely in-frame clones and lacks some. The data contain 380,000 or so clones, roughly 90% of them seen just once; the ten biggest clones take up approximately 2.1%. Material: PBMCs or T cells enriched from blood (not recorded which). The receptors here all came from a woman aged 40-49 years with acute COVID-19.

The chain couples TRBV7-8 to TRBJ1-2; 8 positions match TRBD1. With 4 bases clipped from V and 5 bases from J, the junction kept 15 bases outside the gene matches. The CDR3 spans 17 residues. CDR1 and CDR2 (germline): SGHVS, FQNEAQ. The CDR3 spells CASSSYAPGQEWYGYTF. The CDR3 DNA sequence: TGTGCCAGCAGCTCATACGCCCCGGGACAGGAGTGGTATGGCTACACCTTC. The full variable domain, completed using reference TRBV7-8 and TRBJ1-2, is GAGVSQSPRYKVAKRGQDVALRCDPISGHVSLFWYQQALGQGPEFLTYFQNEAQLDKSGLPSDRFFAERPEGSVSTLKIQRTQQEDSAVYLCASSSYAPGQEWYGYTFGSGTRLTVV.

This chain links TRBV3-1 (or the pseudogene TRBV3-2) with TRBJ1-2; D is unresolved. Germline loops: CDR1 LGHDT, CDR2 YNNKEL (reference sequence). V was pared by 1 base and J by 9 bases, with 6 bases between. This CDR3 is 11 amino acids long. DNA for the CDR3: TGTGCCAGCAGCCAAGGGGCCCGCTACACCTTC. Amino acid sequence: CASSQGARYTF.

This clone was observed once. This CDR3 reads CSVEAGQGVTEAFF. The CDR3 nucleotides read TGCAGCGTTGAAGCGGGACAGGGGGTTACTGAAGCTTTCTTT. This chain links TRBV29-1 with TRBJ1-1; 11 bases map to TRBD1. Germline V CDR1 and CDR2: SQVTM, ANQGSEA. The CDR3 has 14 residues. V lost 1 base to trimming and J lost 5 bases; unmatched junction nucleotides: 3.

J is TRBJ1-1 and V is TRBV19; D gene uncertain. V dropped 3 bases and J dropped 2 bases, with 10 bases sitting between them. The germline gives CDR1 LNHDA, CDR2 SQIVND (reference sequence). This CDR3 region has 14 residues. The CDR3 DNA sequence: TGTGCCAGTAGTATGGTTCACCTAAACACTGAAGCTTTCTTT. This sequence encodes CASSMVHLNTEAFF.

The chain couples TRBV13 to TRBJ2-5; D uncertain. This CDR3 comprises 15 residues. Germline V lookup: CDR1 PRHDT, CDR2 FYEKMQ (reference sequence). Trimming left V 0 bases short and J 2 bases short, with 10 bases between. Here the CDR3 DNA reads TGTGCCAGCAGCTTAGGATCGGGTTCACAAGAGACCCAGTACTTC. This sequence encodes CASSLGSGSQETQYF. The full variable domain, rest sourced from reference TRBV13 and TRBJ2-5, is AAGVIQSPRHLIKEKRETATLKCYPIPRHDTVYWYQQGPGQDPQFLISFYEKMQSDKGSIPDRFSAQQFSDYHSELNMSSLELGDSALYFCASSLGSGSQETQYFGPGTRLLVL.

The gene calls are TRBV10-3 and TRBJ1-1, with D possibly being TRBD1 (6 bases). Germline V gene sequence: CDR1 ENHRY, CDR2 SYGVKD. The ends were cut back, 2 bases at V and 4 bases at J, with 11 bases in the middle. This CDR3 has 14 residues. The CDR3 DNA reads TGTGCCATCAGTGAGCGGGGGGCTGGCACTGAAGCTTTCTTT. Amino acid sequence: CAISERGAGTEAFF.

The V gene is TRBV7-9, the J gene TRBJ2-7; D may be TRBD2 (6 bases). Germline V CDR1 and CDR2: SEHNR, FQNEAQ (reference sequence). V was trimmed by 1 base and J by 4 bases, leaving 14 bases between them. The CDR3 covers 15 residues. The CDR3 DNA is TGTGCCAGCAGCTTAGACGGACTATCAGATTACGAGCAGTACTTC. Its translation is CASSLDGLSDYEQYF.

This clone has just one count. V is TRBV7-9 and J is TRBJ1-4, with 7 nucleotides matching TRBD1. The CDR3 has 14 residues. CDR1 and CDR2 (germline): SEHNR, FQNEAQ (reference sequence). The J segment lost 4 bases and the V segment lost 4 bases, leaving 3 bases of the junction unmatched. CDR3 sequence: CASSSGDSNEKLFF. The CDR3 coding sequence is TGTGCCAGCAGCTCCGGGGACAGTAATGAAAAACTGTTTTTT.

The rearrangement joins TRBV2 to TRBJ1-6; TRBD1 aligns across 10 bases. This CDR3 is 18 amino acids long. CDR1 is SNHLY and CDR2 is FYNNEI in the germline V gene. With 0 bases clipped from V and 6 bases from J, the junction kept 8 bases outside the gene matches. CDR3 loop: CASSEAPGQGGFNSPLHF. CDR3 in DNA: TGTGCCAGCAGTGAAGCGCCTGGACAGGGGGGCTTTAATTCACCCCTCCACTTT.

This chain uses TRBV6-5 with TRBJ1-3; 8 positions agree with TRBD1. The J segment lost 2 bases and the V segment lost 5 bases, leaving 5 bases of the junction unmatched. This CDR3 has 15 amino acids. Germline assignment: CDR1 MNHEY and CDR2 SVGAGI. The DNA for the CDR3 is TGTGCCAGCAGTAGGACAGGGAGTACTGGAAACACCATATATTTT. Its translation: CASSRTGSTGNTIYF.

The V gene is TRBV4-2, the J gene TRBJ1-5; 8 bases match TRBD1. This CDR3 is 16 amino acids long. J lost 0 bases, V lost 4 bases, and 5 bases had no gene match. CDR1 LGHNA and CDR2 YNFKEQ come from the germline V gene. CDR3 bases: TGTGCCAGCAGCCTCGGGACAGGTAGTAGCAATCAGCCCCAGCATTTT. Amino acid sequence: CASSLGTGSSNQPQHF.

The V call is TRBV2, the J call TRBJ2-2; the D gene is possibly TRBD1 (6 bases). V dropped 6 bases and J dropped 4 bases, with 12 bases sitting between them. The CDR3 consists of 14 residues. Germline V CDR1 and CDR2: SNHLY, FYNNEI. CDR3 nucleotides: TGTGCCAGCAGGGAACACAGGGTCACCGGGGAGCTGTTTTTT. It specifies CASREHRVTGELFF.

As to this clone: One junction end does not reproduce the germline sequence, and a read error may be involved. This chain connects TRBV30 to TRBJ2-2; the D gene could be TRBD1 or TRBD2 (5 bases each). Per germline, CDR1 GTSNPN and CDR2 SVGIG (reference sequence). This CDR3 is built from 13 residues. CDR3 sequence: CAGRTGSTGELFF. The CDR3, as DNA: TGTGCCGGGAGAACAGGTTCTACCGGGGAGCTGTTTTTT.

J is TRBJ1-1 and V is TRBV5-1, with no clear D. Trimming pared 5 bases from V and 6 bases from J, leaving 20 bases between. The CDR3 has 15 amino acids. Germline-derived CDR1 and CDR2 are SGHRS and YFSETQ. As DNA, the CDR3 is TGCGCCAGCAGACGTGCGCAGGACGGAGGTTCTGAAGCTTTCTTT. It codes for CASRRAQDGGSEAFF.

The gene calls are TRBV7-2 and TRBJ2-7, with D tentatively TRBD2 (6 bases). CDR1 SGHTA and CDR2 FQGNSA come from the germline V gene. CDR3 length: 14 amino acids. V lost 6 bases and J 4 bases, leaving 16 bases between the germline ends. DNA for the CDR3: TGTGCCAGCAGTTTGGGGCAGGGAGGATACGAGCAGTACTTC. Translation: CASSLGQGGYEQYF. Filled out from reference TRBV7-2 and TRBJ2-7, the complete variable domain reads GAGVSQSPSNKVTEKGKDVELRCDPISGHTALYWYRQSLGQGLEFLIYFQGNSAPDKSGLPSDRFSAERTGGSVSTLTIQRTQQEDSAVYLCASSLGQGGYEQYFGPGTRLTVT.